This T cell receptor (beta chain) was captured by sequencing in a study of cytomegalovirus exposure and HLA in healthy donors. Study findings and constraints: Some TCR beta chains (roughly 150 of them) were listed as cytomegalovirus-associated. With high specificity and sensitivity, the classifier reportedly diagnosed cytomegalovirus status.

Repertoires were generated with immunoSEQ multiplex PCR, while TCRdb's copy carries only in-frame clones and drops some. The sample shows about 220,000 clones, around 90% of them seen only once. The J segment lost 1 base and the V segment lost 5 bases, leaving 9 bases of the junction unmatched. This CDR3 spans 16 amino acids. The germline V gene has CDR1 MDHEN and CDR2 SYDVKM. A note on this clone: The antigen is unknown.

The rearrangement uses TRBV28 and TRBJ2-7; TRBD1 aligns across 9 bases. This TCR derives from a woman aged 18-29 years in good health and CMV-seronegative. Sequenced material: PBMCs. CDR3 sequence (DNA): TGTGCCAGCAGTATCCCAGGACAGGGGCGTTCCTACGAGCAGTACTTC. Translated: CASSIPGQGRSYEQYF.